Listed here are 25 T cell receptor beta chains from one sample, sequenced in a study of vaccination effects on CD4 cells after COVID-19. Isolation of CD4+ T cells took place after more than 9 days of culture. This person caught SARS-CoV-2 sometime from March to December 2020, and PCR testing confirmed the infection. Every participant took two doses of the BNT162b2 or mRNA-1273 vaccine. No antigen is known for these receptors. The assay was immunoSEQ multiplex PCR, and TCRdb's table has in-frame clones only and misses some. Among 40,000 to 45,000 clones listed, over 65% were seen once. This sample comprised CD4+ T cells from PBMCs cultured without peptide, obtained after COVID-19 vaccination. The receptors shown here come from a human donor who had a prior SARS-CoV-2 infection.

V and J are TRBV30 and TRBJ1-6; 12 bases line up with TRBD1. The CDR3 consists of 13 residues. Germline assignment: CDR1 GTSNPN and CDR2 SVGIG (reference sequence). After removal of 6 bases from V and 10 bases from J, the junction contained 4 bases not matched to a gene. CDR3 sequence (DNA): TGTGCCTGTGGGACAGGGGGCAACTCACCCCTCCACTTT. This gives the protein CACGTGGNSPLHF.

This clone was seen only a few times. V is TRBV19 and J is TRBJ1-4, with D possibly TRBD1 on 5 matching bases. Trimming stripped 3 bases from V and 8 bases from J, with 19 bases between. The germline CDR1 and CDR2 sequences are LNHDA and SQIVND (reference sequence). The CDR3 loop spans 16 amino acids. The CDR3 here is CASSMVTLARGEKLFF. Written as DNA, the CDR3 is TGTGCCAGTAGTATGGTCACTCTCGCGAGGGGAGAAAAACTGTTTTTT.

The chain links TRBV9 to TRBJ1-1; D remains ambiguous. This CDR3 is built from 13 residues. V gave up 6 bases and J gave up 1 base, with 10 bases separating them. Germline V CDR1 and CDR2: SGDLS, YYNGEE. The CDR3 DNA reads as TGTGCCAGCACCGCGCAGCCGAACACTGAAGCTTTCTTT. Translated, it gives CASTAQPNTEAFF.

This clone showed up just a few times. This chain joins TRBV11-3 and TRBJ2-5; D might be TRBD2 (6 bases). Per the germline V gene, CDR1 is SGHNT and CDR2 is YENEEA. CDR3 length equals 14 residues. Trimming stripped 6 bases from V and 5 bases from J, with 16 bases between. CDR3 protein: CASSSGLDRETQYF. The CDR3 nucleotides are TGTGCCAGCAGTTCGGGACTGGACCGGGAGACCCAGTACTTC.

This clone turned up a few times. The V and J genes are TRBV6-4 and TRBJ2-7; D possibly corresponds to TRBD2 (6 bases). From germline, CDR1 is MRHNA and CDR2 SNTAGT. The CDR3 extends over 14 amino acids. V dropped 7 bases and J dropped 0 bases, with 13 bases sitting between them. The CDR3 here is CASTSRGSSYEQYF. CDR3 nucleotides: TGTGCCAGCACCAGCCGGGGGAGCTCCTACGAGCAGTACTTC.

The J gene is TRBJ2-7, the V gene TRBV18; no clear D gene. The CDR3 is 12 residues long. The V and J ends lost 2 bases and 5 bases respectively, with 7 bases between them. In germline, CDR1 is KGHSH, CDR2 LQKENI. The chain's CDR3 is CASSPGKDEQYF. The CDR3 coding sequence is TGTGCCAGCTCACCAGGGAAGGACGAGCAGTACTTC. Together with reference TRBV18 and TRBJ2-7, the CDR3 gives the full variable domain: NAGVMQNPRHLVRRRGQEARLRCSPMKGHSHVYWYRQLPEEGLKFMVYLQKENIIDESGMPKERFSAEFPKEGPSILRIQQVVRGDSAAYFCASSPGKDEQYFGPGTRLTVT.

The chain recombines TRBV19 with TRBJ2-3; 8 nucleotides match TRBD1. This CDR3 spans 15 amino acids. Germline V lookup: CDR1 LNHDA, CDR2 SQIVND (reference sequence). With V trimmed by 4 bases and J by 2 bases, 5 bases remained unmatched. Here the CDR3 DNA reads TGTGCCAGTAGTACTTGGACAGGGCCCACAGATACGCAGTATTTT. Encoded protein: CASSTWTGPTDTQYF.

This clone was seen just once. The rearrangement joins TRBV5-1 to TRBJ1-2; maybe TRBD1 (5 bases). Germline CDR1 reads SGHRS; CDR2 reads YFSETQ. V lost 3 bases and J 7 bases, leaving 16 bases between the germline ends. The CDR3 is 14 amino acids. The CDR3 is CASSSQGLTGGYTF. The CDR3 coding sequence is TGCGCCAGCAGCTCCCAGGGTCTTACCGGTGGCTACACCTTC.

V usage is TRBV2 and J usage is TRBJ2-5, with TRBD1 identical over 7 bases. Germline CDR1 is SNHLY and CDR2 is FYNNEI. This CDR3 region has 14 residues. The V and J ends lost 0 bases and 5 bases, in that order; junction bases with no gene match: 3. CDR3 residues: CASSEAGGGETQYF. The CDR3 bases are TGTGCCAGCAGTGAAGCAGGGGGCGGGGAGACCCAGTACTTC.

V gene TRBV19 combines with J gene TRBJ1-5; 10 nucleotides agree with TRBD1. The ends lost 2 bases at V and 3 bases at J; junction bases unmatched: 7. Germline assignment: CDR1 LNHDA and CDR2 SQIVND (reference sequence). CDR3 length: 17 amino acids. The CDR3 spells CASSISPGTGANQPQHF. CDR3 DNA sequence: TGTGCCAGTAGTATATCTCCCGGGACAGGGGCCAATCAGCCCCAGCATTTT.

The chain links TRBV25-1 to TRBJ2-4, with unresolved D. With 5 bases removed from V and 8 bases from J, the gap between germline ends came to 13 bases. Germline CDR1 reads MGHDK; CDR2 reads SYGVNS. The CDR3 is 13 residues long. Written as DNA, the CDR3 is TGTGCCAGCAGTATCGGGCCCGCGGACATTCAGTACTTC. This gives the protein CASSIGPADIQYF.

This clone was counted only a few times. CDR3 loop: CASSQDYYNEQFF. CDR3 coding DNA: TGTGCCAGCAGCCAAGACTACTACAATGAGCAGTTCTTC. This chain connects TRBV3-1 (or the pseudogene TRBV3-2) to TRBJ2-1, with D unclear. V was cut by 0 bases and J by 3 bases, with 3 bases left in between. The germline CDR1 and CDR2 sequences are LGHDT and YNNKEL (reference sequence). CDR3 length: 13 amino acids.

The V and J genes are TRBV27 and TRBJ1-5; TRBD1 is a possible D gene (6 bases). CDR3 length: 15 amino acids. CDR1 and CDR2 (germline): MNHEY, SMNVEV (reference sequence). V was shortened by 4 bases and J by 2 bases, with 12 bases between the two germline ends. This CDR3 reads CASSWGGRGNQPQHF. CDR3 DNA: TGTGCCAGCAGTTGGGGGGGCCGAGGCAATCAGCCCCAGCATTTT.

The chain employs TRBV6-2 or TRBV6-3 and TRBJ2-1; D perhaps matches TRBD2 (6 bases). Germline V gene data show CDR1 as MNHEY and CDR2 as SVGEGT. The CDR3 sequence is 12 residues long. V was cut by 2 bases and J by 7 bases, with 6 bases left in between. The CDR3 spells CASSYGRNEQFF. DNA of the CDR3: TGTGCCAGCAGTTACGGGAGGAATGAGCAGTTCTTC.

The chain employs TRBV7-3 and TRBJ2-3; tentatively, D is TRBD1 or TRBD2 (5 bases each). Germline V gene lookup returns CDR1 SGHTA and CDR2 FQGTGA. This CDR3 has 15 residues. Trimming took 5 bases from V and 2 from J, leaving 14 bases between them. The CDR3: CASSERGRVTDTQYF. DNA of the CDR3: TGTGCCAGCAGCGAAAGGGGACGGGTCACAGATACGCAGTATTTT.

This clone came up once. The rearrangement links TRBV3-1 (or the pseudogene TRBV3-2) to TRBJ2-4; 9 nucleotides agree with TRBD2. Unmatched junction bases numbered 10, after V lost 0 bases and J lost 4 bases. The CDR3 is 18 residues long. CDR1 LGHDT and CDR2 YNNKEL come from the germline V gene (reference sequence). The CDR3 spells CASSQDEGAGGGKNIQYF. DNA for the CDR3: TGTGCCAGCAGCCAAGATGAAGGGGCGGGAGGGGGAAAAAACATTCAGTACTTC.

This clone was seen only a few times. This chain connects TRBV5-6 to TRBJ1-6, with D hard to call. V was clipped by 0 bases and J by 10 bases, with 5 bases between them. The CDR3 is 12 amino acids. The germline CDR1 and CDR2 sequences are SGHDT and YYEEEE. The CDR3 sequence is CASSLGVSPLHF. CDR3 sequence (DNA): TGTGCCAGCAGCTTGGGGGTCTCACCCCTCCACTTT.

The chain has TRBV11-3 and TRBJ2-1; D not resolved. Trimming took off 6 bases at V and 0 bases at J, with 9 bases between the two ends. The CDR3 spans 14 residues. CDR1 SGHNT and CDR2 YENEEA come from the germline V gene. The CDR3 region has the DNA TGTGCCAGCAGTACGGCTAGCTCCTACAATGAGCAGTTCTTC. It encodes CASSTASSYNEQFF. The variable domain in full, completed from reference TRBV11-3 and TRBJ2-1, reads EAGVVQSPRYKIIEKKQPVAFWCNPISGHNTLYWYLQNLGQGPELLIRYENEEAVDDSQLPKDRFSAERLKGVDSTLKIQPAELGDSAVYLCASSTASSYNEQFFGPGTRLTVL.

The rearrangement uses TRBV12-3 or TRBV12-4 and TRBJ2-7; D is uncertain. The CDR3 length is 13 residues. V was shortened by 7 bases and J by 5 bases, with 15 bases between the two germline ends. The DNA of the CDR3 is TGTGCCAGCACAAATCACGCGATTGACGAGCAGTACTTC. Translation: CASTNHAIDEQYF.

The sample holds a few counts of this clone. The chain combines TRBV7-2 with TRBJ1-2; 7 bases match TRBD1. Germline CDR1 is SGHTA and CDR2 is FQGNSA. The CDR3 sequence is 15 residues long. V dropped 3 bases and J dropped 4; count of bases not matched to a gene: 8. CDR3 loop: CASSFGVGQVYGYTF. CDR3 sequence (DNA): TGTGCCAGCAGCTTCGGGGTAGGACAGGTCTATGGCTACACCTTC.

This clone was seen a single time. The rearrangement uses TRBV12-3 or TRBV12-4 and TRBJ2-7; TRBD1 is a possible D gene (5 bases). This CDR3 contains 13 residues. Trimming left V 1 base short and J 3 bases short, with 7 bases between. The CDR3 nucleotides are TGTGCCAGCAGTTTAGGTCAGGGCTACGAGCAGTACTTC. Encoded protein: CASSLGQGYEQYF.

This clone was observed once. The gene calls are TRBV6-6 and TRBJ1-1, with a weak D call TRBD1 (6 bases). CDR1 and CDR2 from the germline V gene are MNHNY and SVGAGI (reference sequence). This CDR3 is built from 13 residues. Trimming left V 5 bases short and J 6 bases short, with 13 bases between. The CDR3 nucleotides read TGTGCCAGCAGTCTCAGGGGAGTCGCTGAAGCTTTCTTT. This gives the protein CASSLRGVAEAFF.

This sequence joins TRBV6-2 or TRBV6-3 and TRBJ1-2; perhaps TRBD1 as D (5 bases). Per germline, CDR1 MNHEY and CDR2 SVGEGT. The CDR3 spans 12 residues. Trimming shortened V by 4 bases and J by 7 bases, and 10 bases separated the two germline ends. CDR3: CASSSYRLGYTF. The CDR3 nucleotides are TGTGCCAGCAGTTCCTACAGGCTTGGCTACACCTTC.

The chain is built from TRBV5-8 and TRBJ1-1; the D is unclear. The CDR3 runs to 13 residues. Germline CDR1 SGHTS, CDR2 YDEGEE. Trimming stripped 0 bases from V and 10 bases from J, with 13 bases between. The DNA of the CDR3 is TGTGCCAGCAGCTTGGTGAAGGGCTTGCGAGCTTTCTTT. It yields the protein CASSLVKGLRAFF.

The chain uses TRBV6-5 and TRBJ2-7; 11 nucleotides agree with TRBD2. The CDR3 is 15 amino acids. J gave up 0 bases and V 3 bases, and 1 base lay outside the gene matches. The germline gives CDR1 MNHEY, CDR2 SVGAGI. CDR3 bases: TGTGCCAGCAGTTATAGCGGGAGGGGCTCCTACGAGCAGTACTTC. Its translation: CASSYSGRGSYEQYF.